The clone carrying this TCR beta chain was counted a few times. Antigen: not known. The sample comes from a study of beta chain features in type 1 diabetes. In the study overall: Healthy donors and patients showed comparable age, gender and cell yields. Across the samples, about 110,000,000 sorted cells were examined in total.

The study, taken as a whole, reports: A moderate, significant TCRB CDR3 shortening appeared in type 1 diabetes across four CD4+ subsets. Sampled from patients, naive, central memory and Treg TCRB repertoires appeared more similar than those sampled from healthy donors.

The sequenced template was cDNA made from the entire isolated RNA. The assay was immunoSEQ multiplex PCR, and TCRdb's table has in-frame clones only and misses some. The sample has 200,000 to 300,000 clones, 11% seen once. This TCR was recovered from a man under 40 with type 1 diabetes. Sequencing was carried out using naive CD4+ T cells from blood.

Here the CDR3 reads CASSLEAGRSYEQYF. DNA of the CDR3: TGCGCCAGCAGCTTGGAGGCAGGGCGGTCCTACGAGCAGTACTTC. J is TRBJ2-7 and V is TRBV5-1; the D gene is possibly TRBD1 (5 bases). The germline V gene has CDR1 SGHRS and CDR2 YFSETQ. This CDR3 contains 15 residues. V was cut by 0 bases and J by 1 base, with 11 bases left in between.